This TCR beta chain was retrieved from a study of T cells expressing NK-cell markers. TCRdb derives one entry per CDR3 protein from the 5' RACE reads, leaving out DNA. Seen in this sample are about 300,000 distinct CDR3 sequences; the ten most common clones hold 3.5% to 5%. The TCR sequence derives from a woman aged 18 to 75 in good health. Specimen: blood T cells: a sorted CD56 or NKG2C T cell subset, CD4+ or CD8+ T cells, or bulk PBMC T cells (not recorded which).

CDR3 loop: CASSPRTLNEQFF. V usage is TRBV7-2 and J usage is TRBJ2-1; TCRdb reports TRBD1, a call that lacks DNA to check it against. The CDR3 runs 13 residues. Germline V lookup: CDR1 SGHTA, CDR2 FQGNSA.